The entry below describes one TCR beta chain. Seattle enrolled patients during active infection and tracked them longitudinally. Trimming took 1 base from V and 7 from J; bases not matched to a gene: 4. The CDR3 has 15 amino acids. Germline V gene sequence: CDR1 SGHTA, CDR2 FQGNSA. Data came from immunoSEQ multiplex PCR; TCRdb stores just in-frame clones and leaves some out. The sample shows 250,000 to 300,000 clones, around 88% of them seen only once. The data were taken from a study of blood T cell repertoires in COVID-19. Sequencing was performed on peripheral blood. This receptor was obtained from a woman in her 70s with COVID-19, enrolled during active disease. V is TRBV7-2 and J is TRBJ2-1; the match to TRBD2 covers 10 bases. In DNA form, the CDR3 reads TGTGCCAGCAGCTTAGTTACTAGCGGGATGAATGAGCAGTTCTTC. Its protein is CASSLVTSGMNEQFF.